This T cell receptor beta chain was identified during a study of T cell clonotyping in hematopoietic cell transplantation. Time point defined: recipient sample about 28 days before transplant, after cytoreduction. Produced via immunoSEQ multiplex PCR; TCRdb's table is partial and in-frame only. The sample lists around 25,000 clones, 60% to 80% seen once, with about 5.9% in the top ten. CDR1 SGHDT and CDR2 YYEEEE come from the germline V gene. There are 15 residues in the CDR3. V lost 4 bases, J lost 0 bases, and 11 bases lay in between. This TCR was recovered from a man in his forties or fifties with myelodysplastic syndrome. Some clones in this sample may be carry-over from other donors' samples. The material sequenced was peripheral blood mononuclear cells, taken before stem cell transplant. This chain joins TRBV5-6 and TRBJ2-1, with a possible D match to TRBD1 (5 bases). CDR3 protein: CASSNGAHSYNEQFF. The CDR3 DNA is TGTGCCAGCAGCAATGGGGCTCACTCCTACAATGAGCAGTTCTTC.